These T cell receptor beta chains were read from a single sample in a study of lymphopenia after photon versus proton radiotherapy. Produced via immunoSEQ multiplex PCR; TCRdb's table is partial and in-frame only. The data show 150,000 to 200,000 clones, with approximately 86% seen just once and approximately 4.8% held by the top ten. Sequenced material: peripheral blood, taken from a patient treated with photon-based radiotherapy. The receptors were gathered from a man in his fifties or sixties with gastric cancer. Each CDR3 is given with its conserved first and last residue. A D gene is named only where the DNA matches it firmly. Clone size appears in some rows only: once, few, many, or a class for an expanded clone.

CDR3 | D | size | J | V
CASMPYGTDTQYF | - | - | TRBJ2-3 | TRBV10-3
CASSQTGANEKLFF | TRBD1 | - | TRBJ1-4 | TRBV4-1
CASSFQQGHQPQHF | - | - | TRBJ1-5 | TRBV28
CASSWGDRAYGYTF | TRBD1 | - | TRBJ1-2 | TRBV5-4
CASSQVVAVQPQHF | - | - | TRBJ1-5 | TRBV4-1
CASSARSPTDTQYF | - | - | TRBJ2-3 | TRBV6-6
CASSPTRGETQYF | - | - | TRBJ2-5 | TRBV7-8
CASSLGQSNEQFF | - | - | TRBJ2-1 | TRBV6-5
CASSLSPGYGYTF | - | few | TRBJ1-2 | TRBV7-9
CAWSPGQGRQETQYF | TRBD1 | - | TRBJ2-5 | TRBV30
CASRRDFITGELFF | - | - | TRBJ2-2 | TRBV4-1
CASSQRVGTNEKLFF | - | - | TRBJ1-4 | TRBV4-3
CASRELAGSADTQYF | TRBD2 | - | TRBJ2-3 | TRBV6-1
CASSQDPLADQFF | TRBD2 | - | TRBJ2-1 | TRBV4-1
CASSPGQYNQPQHF | - | few | TRBJ1-5 | TRBV18
CVRSFRSRWYF | - | - | TRBJ2-3 | TRBV7-5
CASSPTSGTGTDTQYF | TRBD2 | - | TRBJ2-3 | TRBV7-8
CASSPGAFSTDTQYF | - | - | TRBJ2-3 | TRBV4-2
CASSPGYYGYTF | - | - | TRBJ1-2 | TRBV2
CAWSPGTSSYNEQFF | TRBD2 | - | TRBJ2-1 | TRBV30
CASSLVVEGGYTF | - | few | TRBJ1-2 | TRBV7-2
CASSEDRGSSTEAFF | TRBD1 | - | TRBJ1-1 | TRBV6-1
CASSLRSLRDTGELFF | - | - | TRBJ2-2 | TRBV5-1
CASSQEGGSSYEQYF | - | - | TRBJ2-7 | TRBV4-2
CASSPRQGSSDQPQHF | - | - | TRBJ1-5 | TRBV18
CASSQVRGPPGLAGGNEQFF | TRBD2 | - | TRBJ2-1 | TRBV4-1
CASSPRTGGSYEQYF | TRBD1 | - | TRBJ2-7 | TRBV18
CASSVDRGPQETQYF | TRBD1 | once | TRBJ2-5 | TRBV7-2
CASSDSAGGQDTQYF | TRBD2 | - | TRBJ2-3 | TRBV6-4
CASSLDRLPYEQYF | TRBD1 | - | TRBJ2-7 | TRBV5-6
CASTRDRGGGSGANVLTF | TRBD1 | - | TRBJ2-6 | TRBV2
CSFGTGVGEQYF | TRBD1 | - | TRBJ2-7 | TRBV29-1
CASSPRGFNQPQHF | - | - | TRBJ1-5 | TRBV5-8
CASMGQWNQPQHF | - | - | TRBJ1-5 | TRBV19
CAISGGLADSYEQYF | TRBD2 | - | TRBJ2-7 | TRBV10-3
CASSQDRQPQHF | - | few | TRBJ1-5 | TRBV4-2
CASILTPPGEQFF | - | - | TRBJ2-1 | TRBV7-2
CASSATGGTEAFF | TRBD1 | few | TRBJ1-1 | TRBV6-4
CASSGSGYEQYF | - | - | TRBJ2-7 | TRBV2
CASSYLQGNTEAFF | - | - | TRBJ1-1 | TRBV6-5
CASSLPATSGGEQYF | TRBD2 | - | TRBJ2-7 | TRBV7-8
CASSPPTGSVTEAFF | - | few | TRBJ1-1 | TRBV28
CAWSDTSGNKNIQYF | TRBD2 | - | TRBJ2-4 | TRBV30
CASSQRQRGTEAFF | - | - | TRBJ1-1 | TRBV9
CASSLGDSGLGNQPQHF | TRBD1 | - | TRBJ1-5 | TRBV5-6
CASRITGASYGYTF | TRBD1 | - | TRBJ1-2 | TRBV28